The 26 T cell receptor beta chains reported below all come from one sample, sequenced in a study of Ad26.COV2.S vaccination and SARS-CoV-2 variants. Clones were sequenced by immunoSEQ multiplex PCR, and TCRdb holds only the in-frame ones, with some missing. This sample has about 320,000 clones, with around four fifths found just once. Treatment: roughly 19 received Ad26.COV2.S at low or high dose, single or two shots; about 5 received placebo; per-sample allocation not given. Samples were taken on day 63 after the first vaccine or placebo injection. The sample in question was peripheral blood, obtained in a trial of Ad26.COV2.S vaccine versus placebo. All receptors come from a person between 18 and 65 years old who received the Ad26.COV2.S COVID-19 vaccine or a placebo.

The CDR3 coding sequence is TGTGCCAGCAGACACGACAGGCCCCGGGAAGGCTACACCTTC. It is translated as CASRHDRPREGYTF. V and J are TRBV28 and TRBJ1-2, with D tentatively TRBD1 (6 bases). With 6 bases removed from V and 8 bases from J, the gap between germline ends came to 19 bases. CDR1 is MDHEN and CDR2 is SYDVKM in the germline V gene. The CDR3 runs 14 residues.

J is TRBJ2-2 and V is TRBV11-2; D gene ambiguous. CDR1 and CDR2 (germline): SGHAT, FQNNGV. This CDR3 is built from 14 residues. V was trimmed by 5 bases and J by 4 bases, leaving 11 bases between them. The CDR3 DNA is TGTGCCAGCAGCCCAACCCGGGCCACCGGGGAGCTGTTTTTT. Translating gives CASSPTRATGELFF.

The chain couples TRBV24-1 to TRBJ2-5, with TRBD1 identical over 7 bases. CDR1 is KGHDR and CDR2 is SFDVKD in the germline V gene. The CDR3 consists of 15 residues. V was clipped by 2 bases and J by 2 bases; unmatched bases: 4. CDR3 bases: TGTGCCACCAGTGATTCGACAGGGTTTCAAGAGACCCAGTACTTC. Translating it yields CATSDSTGFQETQYF.

The chain couples TRBV12-3 or TRBV12-4 to TRBJ1-1, with D unresolved. The CDR3 sequence is 12 residues long. V was pared by 4 bases and J by 8 bases, with 11 bases between. CDR3 loop: CASSYRWFEAFF. Here the CDR3 DNA reads TGTGCCAGCAGTTATCGGTGGTTCGAAGCTTTCTTT.

This chain joins TRBV10-3 and TRBJ1-1, with 10 bases matching TRBD1. The germline CDR1 and CDR2 sequences are ENHRY and SYGVKD. The CDR3 is made up of 14 amino acids. Trimming took 6 bases from V and 4 from J; bases not matched to a gene: 5. CDR3 loop: CAIRRDRGGTEAFF. The DNA of the CDR3 is TGTGCCATCAGGCGGGACAGGGGAGGCACTGAAGCTTTCTTT.

This chain connects TRBV6-5 to TRBJ2-7; D gene uncertain. The V gene's germline CDR1 is MNHEY and CDR2 SVGAGI. The CDR3 has 14 amino acids. Trimming removed 9 bases from V and 5 bases from J, with 20 bases in between. The CDR3 protein is CARWPGRVANEQYF. The CDR3 nucleotides read TGTGCCAGATGGCCCGGAAGGGTTGCTAACGAGCAGTACTTC.

This chain connects TRBV24-1 to TRBJ2-1; D is possibly TRBD1 (6 bases). The germline gives CDR1 KGHDR, CDR2 SFDVKD. The CDR3 extends over 16 amino acids. The germline V and J ends were trimmed by 4 bases and 7 bases, with 19 bases remaining between them. Here the CDR3 DNA reads TGTGCCACCAGTGACCGCATGACAGGCACCTTGAATGAGCAGTTCTTC. Its protein is CATSDRMTGTLNEQFF.

CDR3 DNA: TGTGCCAGCAGCCGTGTGGGGGGAAACACCGGGGAGCTGTTTTTT. As protein: CASSRVGGNTGELFF. The V call is TRBV6-5, the J call TRBJ2-2, with TRBD2 as a possible D gene (6 bases). Trimming cost V 6 bases and J 2 bases, with 13 bases left between them. Germline V lookup: CDR1 MNHEY, CDR2 SVGAGI. This CDR3 spans 15 amino acids.

This clone has more than one count but fewer than ten. The V call is TRBV6-1, the J call TRBJ1-2; 8 nucleotides agree with TRBD1. The CDR3 sequence is 14 residues long. Germline trimming cut 8 bases from V and 4 bases from J; bases unmatched to any gene: 9. Looked up from germline, CDR1 is MNHNS and CDR2 is SASEGT. Here the CDR3 DNA reads TGTGCCAGCCTACTAGGGCAGGGGGCCTATGGCTACACCTTC. As protein: CASLLGQGAYGYTF.

In this sample, this clone turned up once. The CDR3 spells CASSQMRRGFANTGELFF. The DNA of the CDR3 is TGTGCCAGTAGTCAGATGCGTCGGGGGTTCGCGAACACCGGGGAGCTGTTTTTT. The chain couples TRBV19 to TRBJ2-2, with D possibly matching TRBD2 (6 bases). V lost 5 bases to trimming and J lost 0 bases, with 19 bases between them. Germline V gene sequence: CDR1 LNHDA, CDR2 SQIVND (reference sequence). The CDR3 spans 18 residues.

This chain joins TRBV3-1 (or the pseudogene TRBV3-2) and TRBJ1-2, with TRBD1 matching over 9 bases. This CDR3 comprises 14 residues. CDR1 is LGHDT and CDR2 is YNNKEL in the germline V gene (reference sequence). The trim removed 4 bases at V and 5 bases at J, leaving 5 bases unmatched. The CDR3 spells CASSLRQGGYGYTF. The CDR3 coding sequence is TGTGCCAGCAGCCTTCGACAGGGGGGGTATGGCTACACCTTC.

This clone was counted only a few times. The chain couples TRBV27 to TRBJ2-7; D is perhaps TRBD1 (6 bases). CDR3 size: 15 residues. With 4 bases removed from V and 2 bases from J, the gap between germline ends came to 15 bases. In germline, CDR1 is MNHEY, CDR2 SMNVEV (reference sequence). The CDR3 sequence: CASSYPSRQAYEQYF. CDR3 DNA sequence: TGTGCCAGCAGTTACCCCTCCAGACAGGCCTACGAGCAGTACTTC.

J is TRBJ2-2 and V is TRBV3-1 (or the pseudogene TRBV3-2); 12 positions agree with TRBD1. Germline trimming cut 11 bases from V and 7 bases from J; bases unmatched to any gene: 5. This CDR3 is 13 amino acids long. The germline gives CDR1 LGHDT, CDR2 YNNKEL (reference sequence). CDR3 residues: CAAGQGAIGELFF. The CDR3 nucleotides read TGTGCCGCGGGACAGGGGGCAATCGGGGAGCTGTTTTTT.

This chain uses TRBV27 with TRBJ2-5, with D perhaps matching TRBD2 (6 bases). Trimming took off 5 bases at V and 7 bases at J, with 17 bases between the two ends. The CDR3 runs to 14 residues. Per the germline V gene, CDR1 is MNHEY and CDR2 is SMNVEV (reference sequence). The CDR3 bases are TGTGCCAGCAGTCCGATCGGGGGAAGCGGGACCCAGTACTTC. This sequence encodes CASSPIGGSGTQYF.

This chain links TRBV6-5 with TRBJ1-5; D call uncertain. This CDR3 has 15 amino acids. Trimming took off 6 bases at V and 6 bases at J, with 18 bases between the two ends. CDR1 and CDR2 from the germline V gene are MNHEY and SVGAGI. The CDR3 protein is CASRTTILAGQPQHF. The CDR3 DNA sequence: TGTGCCAGCAGGACGACCATTTTGGCGGGTCAGCCCCAGCATTTT.

The chain carries TRBV5-1 and TRBJ1-1; D is unclear. With 1 base removed from V and 3 bases from J, the gap between germline ends came to 13 bases. Germline loops: CDR1 SGHRS, CDR2 YFSETQ. The CDR3 extends over 15 amino acids. CDR3 residues: CASSLFPGADTEAFF. CDR3 sequence (DNA): TGCGCCAGCAGCTTGTTCCCGGGAGCAGACACTGAAGCTTTCTTT.

This chain uses TRBV7-3 with TRBJ1-1; D uncertain. Trimming left V 5 bases short and J 5 bases short, with 9 bases between. The CDR3 runs to 12 residues. Germline values: CDR1 SGHTA, CDR2 FQGTGA. DNA for the CDR3: TGTGCCAGCAGCCGTCGAGGGACTGAAGCTTTCTTT. Translation gives CASSRRGTEAFF.

The chain uses TRBV28 and TRBJ2-7, with D uncertain. The germline V and J ends were trimmed by 2 bases and 4 bases, with 6 bases remaining between them. There are 12 residues in the CDR3. Per germline, CDR1 MDHEN and CDR2 SYDVKM. The CDR3 region has the DNA TGTGCCAGCAGTTTAGCTCTTTACGAGCAGTACTTC. Amino acid sequence: CASSLALYEQYF.

This chain links TRBV4-1 with TRBJ1-4; 8 nucleotides line up with TRBD1. Germline loops: CDR1 MGHRA, CDR2 YSYEKL. V was pared by 0 bases and J by 10 bases, with 7 bases of the junction left unmatched. The CDR3 is made up of 15 amino acids. The CDR3 coding sequence is TGCGCCAGCAGCCAAGATGGACAGGGAGAGCGAAAACTGTTTTTT. Translation: CASSQDGQGERKLFF.

The chain couples TRBV29-1 to TRBJ1-6; weak D call: TRBD1 (5 bases). The CDR3 is 13 amino acids. Trimming took off 6 bases at V and 9 bases at J, with 15 bases between the two ends. Germline V CDR1 and CDR2: SQVTM, ANQGSEA. DNA of the CDR3: TGCAGCGTGGCGACAGCGGGAGGTTCACCCCTCCACTTT. Its protein is CSVATAGGSPLHF.

V gene TRBV28 combines with J gene TRBJ1-1, with no clear D. Trimming shortened V by 7 bases and J by 4 bases, and 7 bases separated the two germline ends. Germline assignment: CDR1 MDHEN and CDR2 SYDVKM. The CDR3 totals 11 residues. This CDR3 is CASKEGTEAFF. The CDR3 DNA sequence: TGTGCCAGCAAGGAGGGCACTGAAGCTTTCTTT.

J is TRBJ1-2 and V is TRBV7-9; 7 nucleotides align to TRBD1. The CDR3 has 14 amino acids. The germline gives CDR1 SEHNR, CDR2 FQNEAQ (reference sequence). V shed 2 bases and J 7 bases; nucleotides not matched to a gene: 7. The CDR3 protein is CASSLMEGAGGYTF. Here the CDR3 DNA reads TGTGCCAGCAGCTTAATGGAGGGGGCCGGTGGCTACACCTTC.

In DNA form, the CDR3 reads TGTGCCTGGAATCAGCGGGGGGGGCAAGAGACCCAGTACTTC. This sequence encodes CAWNQRGGQETQYF. The chain recombines TRBV30 with TRBJ2-5, with 10 bases lining up with TRBD2. This CDR3 contains 14 residues. V lost 4 bases, J lost 2 bases, and 4 bases stayed unmatched. Germline CDR1 and CDR2: GTSNPN and SVGIG (reference sequence).

This sequence joins TRBV27 and TRBJ2-3; TRBD1 agrees at 8 bases. The germline CDR1 and CDR2 sequences are MNHEY and SMNVEV (reference sequence). The CDR3 has 18 residues. J gave up 1 base and V 4 bases, and 13 bases lay outside the gene matches. CDR3 in amino acids: CASSSRFPDRGGTDTQYF. The CDR3, as DNA: TGTGCCAGCAGTTCAAGATTCCCAGACAGGGGAGGCACAGATACGCAGTATTTT.

The V and J genes are TRBV2 and TRBJ1-1; D gene unclear. There are 14 residues in the CDR3. The ends were cut back, 4 bases at V and 4 bases at J, with 13 bases in the middle. Germline lookup yields CDR1 SNHLY and CDR2 FYNNEI. CDR3 region: CASSVKLLFTEAFF. CDR3 coding DNA: TGTGCCAGCAGTGTGAAGCTCCTATTCACTGAAGCTTTCTTT.

The chain is built from TRBV4-1 and TRBJ2-1, with 12 bases identical to TRBD2. CDR3 size: 14 residues. Germline CDR1 reads MGHRA; CDR2 reads YSYEKL. Trimming cost V 4 bases and J 10 bases; bases outside gene matches: 5. CDR3 in DNA: TGCGCCAGCAGCCCTCTAGCGGGGGGGCACGAGCAGTTCTTC. Its translation: CASSPLAGGHEQFF.